The entry below gives a single T cell receptor (beta chain) sequence along with its context. The target antigen is unknown. Generated by immunoSEQ multiplex PCR, the TCRdb table keeps only in-frame clones and is missing some. The data hold 200,000 or so clones, with approximately 95% observed a single time. The record originates from a study of T cell responses to AZD1222 COVID-19 vaccine. Whole-study results and caveats: Clonal diversity was possibly underestimated; the donors were predominantly white British and more often female. Only five or six AZD1222 recipients tested seropositive at baseline.

Germline loops: CDR1 MNHEY, CDR2 SMNVEV (reference sequence). Trimming took 8 bases from V and 3 from J, leaving 14 bases between them. The CDR3 is 13 amino acids. The sample in question was peripheral blood, obtained 28 days after the second AZD1222 dose. This TCR came from an adult who received the AZD1222 COVID-19 vaccine. V usage is TRBV27 and J usage is TRBJ2-7, with D possibly being TRBD1 (6 bases). This CDR3 reads CASARDTRYEQYF. CDR3 in DNA: TGTGCCAGCGCCCGGGACACCCGCTACGAGCAGTACTTC.